This T cell receptor (beta chain) was sequenced for a study of blood T cell repertoires in COVID-19. At the level of the study: Acute and convalescent COVID-19 samples came from the United States, Italy and Spain. Nucleic acid was either cDNA or gDNA, and it came from T cells, B-cell-depleted T cells, or PBMCs.

Source study methods: From reference gene primer amplification, estimates of nucleated cell counts were derived. The data were produced by immunoSEQ multiplex PCR, yet TCRdb's version contains in-frame clones alone and is incomplete. That table is the source of V, J and clone size, and D and trimming were worked out from the DNA. The sample carries a few hundred thousand clones, 87% recorded once. The ends lost 3 bases at V and 8 bases at J; junction bases unmatched: 6. This CDR3 comprises 14 residues. In germline, CDR1 is SGHRS, CDR2 YFSETQ. The specimen sequenced was peripheral blood. The TCR comes from a man aged 18 to 30 with active or convalescent COVID-19. The V gene is TRBV5-1, the J gene TRBJ1-3; 9 bases are a match to TRBD1. The CDR3 DNA reads TGCGCCAGCAGCTACCGGGACAGGGCTGACACCATATATTTT. Translated, it gives CASSYRDRADTIYF. The full variable domain, its missing parts supplied by reference TRBV5-1 and TRBJ1-3, is KAGVTQTPRYLIKTRGQQVTLSCSPISGHRSVSWYQQTPGQGLQFLFEYFSETQRNKGNFPGRFSGRQFSNSRSEMNVSTLELGDSALYLCASSYRDRADTIYFGEGSWLTVV.